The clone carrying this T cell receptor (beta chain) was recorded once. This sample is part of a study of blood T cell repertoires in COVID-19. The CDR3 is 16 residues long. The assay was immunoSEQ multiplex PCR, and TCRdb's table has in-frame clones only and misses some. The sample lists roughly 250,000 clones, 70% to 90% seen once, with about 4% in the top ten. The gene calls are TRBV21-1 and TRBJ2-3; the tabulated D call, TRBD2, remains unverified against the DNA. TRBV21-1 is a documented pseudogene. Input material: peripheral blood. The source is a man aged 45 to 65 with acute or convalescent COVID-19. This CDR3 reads CASRGPGTSAIDTQYF. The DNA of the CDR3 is TGTGCCAGCAGAGGACCCGGGACTAGCGCAATAGATACGCAGTATTTT.